This T cell receptor (beta chain) is drawn from a study of T cell changes during pregnancy in multiple sclerosis. This clone showed up just once. The CDR3 has 14 residues. Trimming shortened V by 7 bases and J by 6 bases, and 15 bases separated the two germline ends. Germline V gene lookup returns CDR1 MGHRA and CDR2 YSYEKL. Produced via immunoSEQ multiplex PCR; TCRdb's table is partial and in-frame only. In the table there are approximately 100,000 clones, approximately 94% of which are singletons. Sequencing was performed on peripheral blood, taken in the second trimester of pregnancy. The chain joins TRBV4-1 to TRBJ2-2; D uncertain. The TCR originated in a female donor with multiple sclerosis, enrolled in a pregnancy study. CDR3 bases: TGCGCCAGCAAGGTCACCATGGGCGCCGGGGAGCTGTTTTTT. Translating it yields CASKVTMGAGELFF.